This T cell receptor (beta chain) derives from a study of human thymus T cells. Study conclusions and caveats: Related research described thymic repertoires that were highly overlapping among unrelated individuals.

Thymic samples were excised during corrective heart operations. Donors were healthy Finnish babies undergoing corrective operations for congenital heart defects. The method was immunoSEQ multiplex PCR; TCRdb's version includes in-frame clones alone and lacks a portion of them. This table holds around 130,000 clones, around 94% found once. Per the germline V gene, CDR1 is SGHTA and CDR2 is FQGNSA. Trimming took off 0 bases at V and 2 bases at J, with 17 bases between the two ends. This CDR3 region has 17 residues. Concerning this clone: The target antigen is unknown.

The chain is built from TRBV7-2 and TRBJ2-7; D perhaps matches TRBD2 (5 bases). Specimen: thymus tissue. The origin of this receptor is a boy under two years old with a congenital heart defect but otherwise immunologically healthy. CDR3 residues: CASSLAGNSVITYEQYF. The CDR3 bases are TGTGCCAGCAGCTTAGCGGGCAATAGCGTTATCACCTACGAGCAGTACTTC.